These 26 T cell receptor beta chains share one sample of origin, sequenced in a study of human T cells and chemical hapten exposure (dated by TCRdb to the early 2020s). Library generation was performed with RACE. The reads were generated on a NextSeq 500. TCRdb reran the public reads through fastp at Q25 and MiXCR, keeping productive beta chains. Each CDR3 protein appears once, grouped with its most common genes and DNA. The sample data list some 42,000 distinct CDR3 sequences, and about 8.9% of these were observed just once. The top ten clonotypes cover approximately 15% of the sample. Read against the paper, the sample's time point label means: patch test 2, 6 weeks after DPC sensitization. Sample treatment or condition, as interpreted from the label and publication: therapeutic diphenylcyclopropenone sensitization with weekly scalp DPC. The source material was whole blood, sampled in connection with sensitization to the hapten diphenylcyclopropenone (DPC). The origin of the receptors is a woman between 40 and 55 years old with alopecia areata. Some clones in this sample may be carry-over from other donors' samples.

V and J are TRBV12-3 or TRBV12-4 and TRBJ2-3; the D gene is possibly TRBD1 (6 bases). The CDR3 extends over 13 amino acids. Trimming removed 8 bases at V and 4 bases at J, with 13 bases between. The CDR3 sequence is CASSFQGSDTQYF. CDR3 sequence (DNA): TGTGCCAGCTCTTTCCAGGGGTCAGATACGCAGTATTTT.

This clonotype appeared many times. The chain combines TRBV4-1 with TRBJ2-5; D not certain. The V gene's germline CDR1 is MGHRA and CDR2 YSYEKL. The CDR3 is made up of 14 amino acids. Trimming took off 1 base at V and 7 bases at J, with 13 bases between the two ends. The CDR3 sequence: CASSQVLVLSTQYF. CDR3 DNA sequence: TGCGCCAGCAGCCAAGTCCTCGTTTTATCGACCCAGTACTTC.

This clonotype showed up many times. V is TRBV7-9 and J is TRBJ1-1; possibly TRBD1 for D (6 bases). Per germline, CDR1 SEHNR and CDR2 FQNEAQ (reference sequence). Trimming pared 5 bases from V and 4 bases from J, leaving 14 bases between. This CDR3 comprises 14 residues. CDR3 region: CASSRTGRGTEAFF. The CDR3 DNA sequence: TGTGCCAGCAGCCGCACAGGGAGGGGCACTGAAGCTTTCTTT.

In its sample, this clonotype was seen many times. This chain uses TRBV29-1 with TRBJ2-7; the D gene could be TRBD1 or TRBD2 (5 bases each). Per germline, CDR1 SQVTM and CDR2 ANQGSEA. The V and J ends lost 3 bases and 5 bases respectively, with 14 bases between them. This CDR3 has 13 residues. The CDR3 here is CSVDPPGTHEQYF. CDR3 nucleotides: TGCAGCGTTGACCCACCCGGGACCCACGAGCAGTACTTC.

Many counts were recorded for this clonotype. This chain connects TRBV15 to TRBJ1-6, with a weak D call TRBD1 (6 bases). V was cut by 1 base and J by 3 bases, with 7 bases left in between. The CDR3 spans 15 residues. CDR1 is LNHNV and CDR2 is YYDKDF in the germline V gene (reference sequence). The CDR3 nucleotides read TGTGCCACCAGCAGAGTCAGGGGCTATAATTCACCCCTCCACTTT. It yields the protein CATSRVRGYNSPLHF.

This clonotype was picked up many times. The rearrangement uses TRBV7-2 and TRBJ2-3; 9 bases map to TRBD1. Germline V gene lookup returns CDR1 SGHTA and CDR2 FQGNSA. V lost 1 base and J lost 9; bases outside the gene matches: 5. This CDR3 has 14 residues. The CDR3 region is CASSLEGQGRTQYF. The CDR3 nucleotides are TGTGCCAGCAGCTTAGAAGGACAGGGGAGGACGCAGTATTTT. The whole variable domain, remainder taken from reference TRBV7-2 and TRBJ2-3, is GAGVSQSPSNKVTEKGKDVELRCDPISGHTALYWYRQSLGQGLEFLIYFQGNSAPDKSGLPSDRFSAERTGGSVSTLTIQRTQQEDSAVYLCASSLEGQGRTQYFGPGTRLTVL.

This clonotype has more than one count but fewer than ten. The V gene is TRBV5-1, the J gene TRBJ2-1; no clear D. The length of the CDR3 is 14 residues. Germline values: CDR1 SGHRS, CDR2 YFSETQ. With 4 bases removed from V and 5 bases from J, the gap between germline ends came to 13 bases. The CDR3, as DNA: TGCGCCAGCAGCGCGGCCCAACAGCACAATGAGCAGTTCTTC. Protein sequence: CASSAAQQHNEQFF.

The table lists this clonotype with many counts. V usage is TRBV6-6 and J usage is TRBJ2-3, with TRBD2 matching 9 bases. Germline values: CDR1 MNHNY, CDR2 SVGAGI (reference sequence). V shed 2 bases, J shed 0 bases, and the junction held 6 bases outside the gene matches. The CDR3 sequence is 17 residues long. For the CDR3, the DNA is TGTGCCAGCAGTTACCGCGGCGGGGGGGCCAGCACAGATACGCAGTATTTT. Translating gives CASSYRGGGASTDTQYF.

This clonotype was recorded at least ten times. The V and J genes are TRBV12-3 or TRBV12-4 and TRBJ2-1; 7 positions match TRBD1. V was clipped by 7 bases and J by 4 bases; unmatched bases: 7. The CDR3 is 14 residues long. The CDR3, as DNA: TGTGCCAGCACCATGCAGGGGGTTTACAATGAGCAGTTCTTC. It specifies CASTMQGVYNEQFF.

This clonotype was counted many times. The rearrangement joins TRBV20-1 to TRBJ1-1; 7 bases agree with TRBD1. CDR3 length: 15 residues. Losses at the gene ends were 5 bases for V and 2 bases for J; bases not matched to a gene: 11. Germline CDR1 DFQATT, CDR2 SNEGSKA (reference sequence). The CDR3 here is CSAPNTGQPNTEAFF. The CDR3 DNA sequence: TGCAGTGCTCCCAATACGGGACAGCCTAACACTGAAGCTTTCTTT.

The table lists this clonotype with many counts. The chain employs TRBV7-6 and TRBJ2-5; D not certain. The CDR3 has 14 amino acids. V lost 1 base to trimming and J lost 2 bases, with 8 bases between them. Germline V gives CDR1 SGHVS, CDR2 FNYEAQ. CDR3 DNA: TGTGCCAGCAGCTTAGGCAGAGATCAAGAGACCCAGTACTTC. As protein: CASSLGRDQETQYF.

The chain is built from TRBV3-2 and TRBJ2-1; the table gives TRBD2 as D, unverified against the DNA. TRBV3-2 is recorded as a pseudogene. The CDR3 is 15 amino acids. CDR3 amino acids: CASSPSGGYYNEQFF. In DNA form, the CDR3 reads TGTGCCAGCAGTCCCAGCGGGGGGTACTACAATGAGCAGTTCTTC.

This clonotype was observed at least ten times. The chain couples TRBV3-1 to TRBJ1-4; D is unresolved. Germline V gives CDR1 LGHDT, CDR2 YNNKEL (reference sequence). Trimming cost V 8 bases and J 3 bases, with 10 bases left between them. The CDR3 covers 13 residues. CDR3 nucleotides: TGTGCCAGCTCCCGGACTCCTAATGAAAAACTGTTTTTT. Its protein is CASSRTPNEKLFF.

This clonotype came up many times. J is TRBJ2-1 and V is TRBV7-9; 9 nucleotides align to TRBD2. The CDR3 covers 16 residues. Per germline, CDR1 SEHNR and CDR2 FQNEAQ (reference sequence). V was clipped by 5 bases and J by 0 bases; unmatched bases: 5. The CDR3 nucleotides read TGTGCCAGCAGCCGTGAGCGGGGGGCCTCCTACAATGAGCAGTTCTTC. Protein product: CASSRERGASYNEQFF.

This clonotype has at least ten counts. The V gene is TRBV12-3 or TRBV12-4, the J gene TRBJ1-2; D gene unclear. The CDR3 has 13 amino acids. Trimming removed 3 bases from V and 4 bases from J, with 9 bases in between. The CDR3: CASSFGFAYGYTF. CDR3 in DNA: TGTGCCAGCAGTTTCGGTTTCGCCTATGGCTACACCTTC.

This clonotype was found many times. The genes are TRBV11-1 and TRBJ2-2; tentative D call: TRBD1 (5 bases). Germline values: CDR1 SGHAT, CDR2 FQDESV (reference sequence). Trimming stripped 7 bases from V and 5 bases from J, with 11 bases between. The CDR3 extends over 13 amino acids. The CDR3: CASTLTETGELFF. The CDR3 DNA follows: TGTGCCAGCACCTTGACAGAGACCGGGGAGCTGTTTTTT.

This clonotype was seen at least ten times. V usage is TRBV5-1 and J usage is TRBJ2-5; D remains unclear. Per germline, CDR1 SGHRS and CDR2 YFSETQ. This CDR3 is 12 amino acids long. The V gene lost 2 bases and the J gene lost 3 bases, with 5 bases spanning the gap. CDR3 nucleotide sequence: TGCGCCAGCAGCTTAGGGAAAGAGACCCAGTACTTC. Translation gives CASSLGKETQYF.

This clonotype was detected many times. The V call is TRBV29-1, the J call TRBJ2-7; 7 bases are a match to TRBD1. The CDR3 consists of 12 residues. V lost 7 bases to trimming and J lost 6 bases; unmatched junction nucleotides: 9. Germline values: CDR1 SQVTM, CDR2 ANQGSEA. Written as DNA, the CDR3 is TGCAGCGCCGGGACAGCGGTCCTCGAGCAGTACTTC. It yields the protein CSAGTAVLEQYF.

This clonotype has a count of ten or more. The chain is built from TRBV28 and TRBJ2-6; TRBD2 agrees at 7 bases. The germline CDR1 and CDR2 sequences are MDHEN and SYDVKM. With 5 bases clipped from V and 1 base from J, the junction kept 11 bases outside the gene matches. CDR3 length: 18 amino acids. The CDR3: CASSPLGGASSGANVLTF. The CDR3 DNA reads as TGTGCCAGCAGTCCCTTGGGAGGGGCCTCATCTGGGGCCAACGTCCTGACTTTC.

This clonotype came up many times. The CDR3: CASSYSSHETQYF. DNA of the CDR3: TGTGCCAGCAGTTACTCTAGCCATGAGACCCAGTACTTC. V and J are TRBV6-6 and TRBJ2-5; D call uncertain. The CDR3 sequence is 13 residues long. Germline lookup yields CDR1 MNHNY and CDR2 SVGAGI (reference sequence). The V and J ends lost 0 bases and 5 bases respectively, with 7 bases between them.

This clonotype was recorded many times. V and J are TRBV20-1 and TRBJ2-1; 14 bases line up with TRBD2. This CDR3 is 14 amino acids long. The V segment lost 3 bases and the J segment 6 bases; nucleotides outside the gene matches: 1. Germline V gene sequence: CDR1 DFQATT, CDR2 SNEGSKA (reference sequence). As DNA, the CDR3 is TGCAGTGCTAGGACTAGCGGGGGGGGCAATGAGCAGTTCTTC. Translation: CSARTSGGGNEQFF.

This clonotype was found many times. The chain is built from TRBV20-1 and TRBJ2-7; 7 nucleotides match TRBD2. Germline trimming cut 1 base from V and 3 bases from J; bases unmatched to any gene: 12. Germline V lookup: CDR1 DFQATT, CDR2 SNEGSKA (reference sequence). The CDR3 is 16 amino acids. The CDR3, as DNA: TGCAGTGCTAGAGGTGTCGCGGGCGGCGGGGGCTACGAGCAGTACTTC. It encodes CSARGVAGGGGYEQYF.

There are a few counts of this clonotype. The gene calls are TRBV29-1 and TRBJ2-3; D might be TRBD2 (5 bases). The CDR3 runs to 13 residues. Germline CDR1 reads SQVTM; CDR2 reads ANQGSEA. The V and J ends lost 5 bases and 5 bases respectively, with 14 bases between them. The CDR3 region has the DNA TGCAGCGTTCCGGACGGGGAGAGAGATACGCAGTATTTT. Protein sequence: CSVPDGERDTQYF.

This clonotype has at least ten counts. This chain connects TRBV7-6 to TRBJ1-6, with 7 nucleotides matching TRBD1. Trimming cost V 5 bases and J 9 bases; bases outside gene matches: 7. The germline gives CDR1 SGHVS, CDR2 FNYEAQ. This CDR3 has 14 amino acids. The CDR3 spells CASSQGVQGSPLHF. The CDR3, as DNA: TGTGCCAGCAGCCAGGGGGTTCAGGGTTCACCCCTCCACTTT.

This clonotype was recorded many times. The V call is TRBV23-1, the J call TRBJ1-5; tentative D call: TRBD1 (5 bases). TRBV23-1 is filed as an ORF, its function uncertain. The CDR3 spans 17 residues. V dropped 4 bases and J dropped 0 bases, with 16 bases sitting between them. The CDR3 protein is CASSPIPDGHSNQPQHF. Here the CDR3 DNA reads TGCGCCAGCAGTCCCATCCCGGACGGACATAGCAATCAGCCCCAGCATTTT.

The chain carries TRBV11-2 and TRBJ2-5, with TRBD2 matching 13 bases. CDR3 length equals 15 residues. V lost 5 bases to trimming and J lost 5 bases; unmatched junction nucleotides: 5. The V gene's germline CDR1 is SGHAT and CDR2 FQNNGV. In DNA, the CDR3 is TGTGCCAGCAGCCAGACTAGCGGGGGGTTGGAGACCCAGTACTTC. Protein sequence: CASSQTSGGLETQYF.